These 30 T cell receptor beta chains share one sample of origin, sequenced in a study of T cell responses to AZD1222 COVID-19 vaccine. The method was immunoSEQ multiplex PCR; TCRdb's version includes in-frame clones alone and lacks a portion of them. Of more than 95,000 clones listed, 70% to 90% are singletons. The sample was peripheral blood, taken on day 0 of AZD1222 vaccination. These TCRs come from an adult in good health.

V is TRBV6-5 and J is TRBJ1-5; possibly TRBD1 for D (6 bases). Looked up from germline, CDR1 is MNHEY and CDR2 is SVGAGI. CDR3 length: 14 residues. Trimming took off 2 bases at V and 3 bases at J, with 8 bases between the two ends. CDR3 in amino acids: CASSYAGVNQPQHF. CDR3 in DNA: TGTGCCAGCAGTTACGCAGGGGTCAATCAGCCCCAGCATTTT.

V and J are TRBV6-1 and TRBJ1-2, with a weak D call TRBD1 (5 bases). V was pared by 2 bases and J by 10 bases, with 26 bases between. The CDR3 is 17 amino acids. The germline V gene has CDR1 MNHNS and CDR2 SASEGT. CDR3 loop: CASSEITGGRILSVYTF. The DNA for the CDR3 is TGTGCCAGCAGTGAAATAACGGGGGGGAGGATACTTTCCGTCTACACCTTC.

The CDR3 loop reads CASGWQEGNQPQHF. CDR3 in DNA: TGTGCCAGCGGTTGGCAGGAGGGGAATCAGCCCCAGCATTTT. V and J are TRBV2 and TRBJ1-5, with TRBD1 as a possible D gene (5 bases). V gave up 8 bases and J gave up 4 bases, with 15 bases separating them. The germline V gene has CDR1 SNHLY and CDR2 FYNNEI. This CDR3 has 14 residues.

This clone was detected once. The V and J genes are TRBV7-2 and TRBJ2-1; 10 bases are a match to TRBD1. The germline V gene encodes CDR1 SGHTA and CDR2 FQGNSA. The CDR3 contains 18 residues. The J segment lost 7 bases and the V segment lost 5 bases, leaving 17 bases of the junction unmatched. In DNA form, the CDR3 reads TGTGCCAGCAGCGGATGGAGATTTCCGGGACAGGGGAGGAATGAGCAGTTCTTC. This translates into CASSGWRFPGQGRNEQFF.

The V and J genes are TRBV10-3 and TRBJ2-5, with D unclear. The CDR3 has 13 residues. CDR1 is ENHRY and CDR2 is SYGVKD in the germline V gene. V was pared by 0 bases and J by 5 bases, with 7 bases between. The CDR3 DNA sequence: TGTGCCATCAGTGAGTCGACTTTGGAGACCCAGTACTTC. This gives the protein CAISESTLETQYF.

V is TRBV5-1 and J is TRBJ1-4; 8 bases are a match to TRBD1. Germline V gene lookup returns CDR1 SGHRS and CDR2 YFSETQ. V was pared by 5 bases and J by 7 bases, with 13 bases of the junction left unmatched. The CDR3 is 16 amino acids. As DNA, the CDR3 is TGCGCCAGCAGACACGGACAGGGCGGAGAGGGTGAAAAACTGTTTTTT. Translated, it gives CASRHGQGGEGEKLFF.

V usage is TRBV5-1 and J usage is TRBJ1-5; 7 bases agree with TRBD1. The germline V gene has CDR1 SGHRS and CDR2 YFSETQ. The CDR3 is 15 amino acids. The junction had 8 bases not matched to a gene; V was cut back by 1 base and J by 7 bases. The DNA of the CDR3 is TGCGCCAGCAGCTTGAATCCAGGGGGAGGACAGCCCCAGCATTTT. Encoded protein: CASSLNPGGGQPQHF.

The chain is built from TRBV5-8 and TRBJ1-2; D may be TRBD1 (5 bases). Trimming took 3 bases from V and 4 from J, leaving 16 bases between them. The length of the CDR3 is 15 residues. Germline CDR1 reads SGHTS; CDR2 reads YDEGEE. CDR3 amino acids: CASSSDPGRTYGYTF. CDR3 DNA sequence: TGTGCCAGCAGCTCGGACCCAGGGCGGACCTATGGCTACACCTTC.

V gene TRBV5-6 combines with J gene TRBJ2-7, with TRBD1 matching over 7 bases. After removal of 4 bases from V and 2 bases from J, the junction contained 6 bases not matched to a gene. CDR1 is SGHDT, CDR2 YYEEEE, per germline. The CDR3 covers 14 residues. Written as DNA, the CDR3 is TGTGCCAGCAGCAAGGGACAGCCCGCCTACGAGCAGTACTTC. As protein: CASSKGQPAYEQYF.

This chain connects TRBV18 to TRBJ2-3; perhaps TRBD2 as D (5 bases). Germline-derived CDR1 and CDR2 are KGHSH and LQKENI. V dropped 3 bases and J dropped 8 bases, with 15 bases sitting between them. The CDR3 totals 14 residues. The CDR3 DNA reads TGTGCCAGCTCACCCCCAACGTCTGAGGGTACGCAGTATTTT. This encodes CASSPPTSEGTQYF.

In regard to this clone: This sample also contains other DNA sequences that code for the same CDR3. The chain has TRBV29-1 and TRBJ2-3, with D tentatively TRBD2 (5 bases). Per the germline V gene, CDR1 is SQVTM and CDR2 is ANQGSEA. The length of the CDR3 is 13 residues. The V and J ends lost 6 bases and 1 base respectively, with 11 bases between them. The CDR3 reads CSVAPGGTDTQYF. The CDR3 DNA reads TGCAGCGTCGCCCCCGGGGGCACAGATACGCAGTATTTT.

As to this clone: This likely comes from a read error, as the CDR3 has no conserved phenylalanine or tryptophan at its end. The chain uses TRBV24-1 and TRBJ1-6; D not certain. Germline V CDR1 and CDR2: KGHDR, SFDVKD. The CDR3 is made up of 20 amino acids. Deletions cut 5 bases from V and 5 bases from J, with 27 bases between. The CDR3 DNA reads TGTGCCACCAGTGTTCGGCCTGCGGCCGATTGGGAGTTTAATAATTCACCCCTCCACCTT. The encoded protein is CATSVRPAADWEFNNSPLHL.

The genes are TRBV7-8 and TRBJ2-7, with TRBD1 identical over 7 bases. Germline V gives CDR1 SGHVS, CDR2 FQNEAQ. The length of the CDR3 is 14 residues. The V segment lost 4 bases and the J segment 4 bases; nucleotides outside the gene matches: 7. The CDR3 bases are TGTGCCAGCAGCTCTCGGGACAGTTCATACGAGCAGTACTTC. Amino acids: CASSSRDSSYEQYF.

J is TRBJ1-2 and V is TRBV6-5; 8 positions match TRBD1. After removal of 4 bases from V and 5 bases from J, the junction contained 3 bases not matched to a gene. Germline CDR1 reads MNHEY; CDR2 reads SVGAGI. The CDR3 is 13 residues long. For the CDR3, the DNA is TGTGCCAGCAGTTGGCAGGGGGCATATGGCTACACCTTC. Encoded protein: CASSWQGAYGYTF.

This chain connects TRBV5-1 to TRBJ1-4; 8 bases map to TRBD1. The CDR3 is 16 residues long. After removal of 4 bases from V and 0 bases from J, the junction contained 5 bases not matched to a gene. Looked up from germline, CDR1 is SGHRS and CDR2 is YFSETQ. CDR3 sequence reads: CASSQTGVATNEKLFF. CDR3 bases: TGCGCCAGCAGCCAGACAGGGGTTGCAACTAATGAAAAACTGTTTTTT. Full variable domain (missing parts from reference TRBV5-1 and TRBJ1-4): KAGVTQTPRYLIKTRGQQVTLSCSPISGHRSVSWYQQTPGQGLQFLFEYFSETQRNKGNFPGRFSGRQFSNSRSEMNVSTLELGDSALYLCASSQTGVATNEKLFFGSGTQLSVL.

The chain joins TRBV6-5 to TRBJ2-2; D is ambiguous. Germline V gene data show CDR1 as MNHEY and CDR2 as SVGAGI. The CDR3 runs to 13 residues. Trimming cost V 0 bases and J 1 base, with 0 bases left between them. The CDR3 region has the DNA TGTGCCAGCAGTTACTCGAACACCGGGGAGCTGTTTTTT. It specifies CASSYSNTGELFF.

V gene TRBV27 combines with J gene TRBJ1-5; no clear D gene. This CDR3 has 18 amino acids. From germline, CDR1 is MNHEY and CDR2 SMNVEV (reference sequence). V shed 3 bases and J shed 3 bases, with 21 bases lying between them. CDR3 sequence: CASSFFPPSTDINQPQHF. As DNA, the CDR3 is TGTGCCAGCAGTTTTTTCCCCCCCTCAACGGATATCAATCAGCCCCAGCATTTT.

The chain employs TRBV10-3 and TRBJ1-4; tentative D call: TRBD1 (6 bases). Germline CDR1 is ENHRY and CDR2 is SYGVKD. The CDR3 length is 15 residues. V was clipped by 0 bases and J by 7 bases, with 12 bases between them. The CDR3 here is CAISESGGLGEKLFF. DNA of the CDR3: TGTGCCATCAGTGAGTCTGGGGGGCTAGGTGAAAAACTGTTTTTT.

This clone was detected once. V and J are TRBV29-1 and TRBJ1-5, with D possibly being TRBD1 (6 bases). Looked up from germline, CDR1 is SQVTM and CDR2 is ANQGSEA. The CDR3 extends over 14 amino acids. The ends were cut back, 6 bases at V and 0 bases at J, with 12 bases in the middle. CDR3 residues: CSVTGQDSNQPQHF. CDR3 DNA: TGCAGCGTCACGGGACAAGATAGCAATCAGCCCCAGCATTTT.

This rearrangement joins TRBV27 to TRBJ2-2; D gene uncertain. The CDR3 covers 17 residues. Trimming pared 1 base from V and 6 bases from J, leaving 18 bases between. Germline V lookup: CDR1 MNHEY, CDR2 SMNVEV (reference sequence). Here the CDR3 DNA reads TGTGCCAGCAGTTTATTCCGCTCCCCCCGGGTCCCCGGGGAGCTGTTTTTT. Translated, it gives CASSLFRSPRVPGELFF.

A word on this clone: Germline and junction disagree at one end, which may indicate a read error. This chain connects TRBV6-1 to TRBJ1-2, with 10 bases that match TRBD1. The length of the CDR3 is 16 residues. Germline V gene data show CDR1 as MNHNS and CDR2 as SASEGT. The CDR3 DNA reads TGTGCCAGCTGTGAAACCCACGGGACAGGGGTGAATGGCTACACCTTC. Translation gives CASCETHGTGVNGYTF.

The chain has TRBV5-4 and TRBJ2-7, with 7 nucleotides matching TRBD1. The V segment lost 0 bases and the J segment 6 bases; nucleotides outside the gene matches: 12. This CDR3 is built from 16 residues. CDR1 is SGHNT, CDR2 YYREEE, per germline (reference sequence). The CDR3 reads CASSLGVQGPQAEQYF. CDR3 nucleotide sequence: TGTGCCAGCAGCTTGGGGGTACAGGGGCCTCAGGCCGAGCAGTACTTC.

This clone was seen once. V and J are TRBV5-4 and TRBJ2-1, with D perhaps matching TRBD2 (7 bases). The ends were cut back, 2 bases at V and 6 bases at J, with 12 bases in the middle. The CDR3 loop spans 14 amino acids. Per germline, CDR1 SGHNT and CDR2 YYREEE (reference sequence). CDR3 coding DNA: TGTGCCAGCAGCTTCCAAGGGGGGGGCAATGAGCAGTTCTTC. Protein: CASSFQGGGNEQFF.

This sequence joins TRBV15 and TRBJ1-6; D remains unclear. The CDR3 is 14 amino acids. V shed 4 bases and J shed 7 bases, with 11 bases lying between them. CDR1 and CDR2 from the germline V gene are LNHNV and YYDKDF (reference sequence). The CDR3 reads CATSTRAENSPLHF. The DNA of the CDR3 is TGTGCCACCAGCACAAGGGCCGAAAATTCACCCCTCCACTTT.

The rearrangement links TRBV11-3 to TRBJ2-1; no clear D gene. The CDR3 length is 14 residues. V was clipped by 1 base and J by 7 bases, with 11 bases between them. The V gene's germline CDR1 is SGHNT and CDR2 YENEEA. CDR3 sequence: CASSLGVMANEQFF. Here the CDR3 DNA reads TGTGCCAGCAGCTTAGGTGTCATGGCAAATGAGCAGTTCTTC.

A single count supports this clone. The V call is TRBV5-1, the J call TRBJ1-3; possible D gene TRBD1, 5 bases. In germline, CDR1 is SGHRS, CDR2 YFSETQ. CDR3 size: 14 residues. Trimming shortened V by 0 bases and J by 3 bases, and 7 bases separated the two germline ends. In DNA form, the CDR3 reads TGCGCCAGCAGCTTGGGGGACGGTGGAAACACCATATATTTT. This sequence encodes CASSLGDGGNTIYF. The complete variable domain, with remaining parts taken from reference TRBV5-1 and TRBJ1-3, reads KAGVTQTPRYLIKTRGQQVTLSCSPISGHRSVSWYQQTPGQGLQFLFEYFSETQRNKGNFPGRFSGRQFSNSRSEMNVSTLELGDSALYLCASSLGDGGNTIYFGEGSWLTVV.

The chain joins TRBV29-1 to TRBJ1-5, with D tentatively TRBD1 (6 bases). Trimming shortened V by 5 bases and J by 2 bases, and 13 bases separated the two germline ends. This CDR3 contains 14 residues. Germline V gene lookup returns CDR1 SQVTM and CDR2 ANQGSEA. CDR3 bases: TGCAGCGTTCAACAGGGTAGTGGCAATCAGCCCCAGCATTTT. Protein product: CSVQQGSGNQPQHF.

The V gene is TRBV7-9, the J gene TRBJ2-1; unclear D gene. Trimming shortened V by 8 bases and J by 8 bases, and 19 bases separated the two germline ends. CDR3 length: 14 residues. Looked up from germline, CDR1 is SEHNR and CDR2 is FQNEAQ (reference sequence). The CDR3: CASATTREFDEQFF. CDR3 coding DNA: TGTGCCAGCGCTACCACGAGAGAGTTCGATGAGCAGTTCTTC.

This clone was counted a single time. The V gene is TRBV2, the J gene TRBJ2-7; tentatively, D is TRBD1 (5 bases). The length of the CDR3 is 13 residues. Germline-derived CDR1 and CDR2 are SNHLY and FYNNEI. The germline V and J ends were trimmed by 3 bases and 4 bases, with 10 bases remaining between them. In DNA, the CDR3 is TGTGCCAGCAGTGATTTACAGGAATACGAGCAGTACTTC. Encoded protein: CASSDLQEYEQYF.

This chain links TRBV4-1 with TRBJ1-2; D is unresolved. This CDR3 spans 16 amino acids. Trimming took 0 bases from V and 4 from J, leaving 15 bases between them. The germline CDR1 and CDR2 sequences are MGHRA and YSYEKL. This CDR3 is CASSQDRVSRGYGYTF. The CDR3 coding sequence is TGCGCCAGCAGCCAAGATAGGGTGAGCAGAGGCTATGGCTACACCTTC.